This T cell receptor beta chain was identified in a study of T-cell reconstitution after alpha-beta-depleted transplantation in children. Preparation of the TCRbeta library involved a method that used unique molecular identifiers. TCRdb passed the PCR reads through MiXCR, listing each CDR3 protein once. The sample consists of approximately 350,000 distinct CDR3 sequences, about an eighth of them appearing once. This clonotype was seen more than once but under ten times. V lost 1 base and J 6 bases, leaving 10 bases between the germline ends. The CDR3 consists of 15 residues. Looked up from germline, CDR1 is LNHNV and CDR2 is YYDKDF (reference sequence).

Source: PBMCs, taken from the stem cell graft. The chain uses TRBV15 and TRBJ1-6; D gene unclear. The receptor was derived from a human donor who donated a stem cell graft to a child with Fanconi anemia. The CDR3 spells CATSRVGRTNSPLHF. CDR3 DNA: TGTGCCACCAGCAGAGTGGGCAGAACTAATTCACCCCTCCACTTT.